This T cell receptor beta chain originates from a study of blood T cell repertoires in COVID-19. The assay was immunoSEQ multiplex PCR, and TCRdb's table has in-frame clones only and misses some. The sample has 180,000 or so clones; 90% are singletons. This TCR came from a man aged 50-59 years with acute or convalescent COVID-19. The sample comprised peripheral blood.

Here the CDR3 DNA reads TGTGCCAGCAGCAACTATACAGGGATCGAGACCCAGTACTTC. It yields the protein CASSNYTGIETQYF. This chain connects TRBV7-9 to TRBJ2-5, with a tentative D call TRBD1 (6 bases). This CDR3 is 14 amino acids long. Germline values: CDR1 SEHNR, CDR2 FQNEAQ (reference sequence). With 5 bases removed from V and 5 bases from J, the gap between germline ends came to 15 bases.